The clone carrying this T cell receptor beta chain was seen repeatedly, ten times or more. In the 2 weeks before study entry, exposed participants met a COVID-19 case, which was PCR-confirmed or clinician-diagnosed. This specimen belongs to a study of blood T cell repertoires in COVID-19. About the study: Sites across the United States, Italy and Spain contributed samples from acute and convalescent COVID-19. PBMCs, B-cell-depleted T cells, or T cells provided the cDNA or gDNA that made up the material.

Clones were read by immunoSEQ multiplex PCR, and TCRdb kept only the in-frame ones, dropping some. This table holds more than 250,000 clones, roughly 80% found once. V trimming: 6 bases; J trimming: 6 bases; junction bases outside the gene matches: 7. The CDR3 length is 13 residues. Per germline, CDR1 WSHSY and CDR2 SAAADI. The material sequenced was PBMCs or T cells enriched from blood (not recorded which). The rearrangement uses TRBV10-2 and TRBJ1-2; TRBD1 matches at 7 bases. The receptor comes from a man in his forties who had been exposed to COVID-19. CDR3 bases: TGCGCCAGCAGAGGGGACAGCTCCGATGGCTACACCTTC. Translated: CASRGDSSDGYTF.